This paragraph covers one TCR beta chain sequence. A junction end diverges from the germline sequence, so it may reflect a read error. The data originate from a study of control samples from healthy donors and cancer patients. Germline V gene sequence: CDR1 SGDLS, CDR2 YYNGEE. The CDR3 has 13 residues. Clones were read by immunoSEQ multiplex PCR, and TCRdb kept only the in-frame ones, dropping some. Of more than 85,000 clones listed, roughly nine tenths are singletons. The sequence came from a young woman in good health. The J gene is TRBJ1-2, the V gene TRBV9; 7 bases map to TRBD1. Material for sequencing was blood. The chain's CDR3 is CASSVAGAGTASF. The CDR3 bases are TGTGCCAGCAGCGTAGCTGGCGCCGGGACAGCTAGCTTC.